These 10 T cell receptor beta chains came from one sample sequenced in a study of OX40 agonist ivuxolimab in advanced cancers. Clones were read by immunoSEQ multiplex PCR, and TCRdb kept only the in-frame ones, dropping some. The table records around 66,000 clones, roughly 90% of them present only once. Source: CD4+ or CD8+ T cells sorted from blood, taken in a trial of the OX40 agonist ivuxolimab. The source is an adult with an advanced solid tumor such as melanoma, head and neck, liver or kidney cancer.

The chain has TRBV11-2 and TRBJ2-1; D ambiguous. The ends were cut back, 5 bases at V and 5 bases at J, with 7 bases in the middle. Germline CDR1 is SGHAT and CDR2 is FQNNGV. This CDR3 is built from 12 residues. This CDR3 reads CASSAQDNEQFF. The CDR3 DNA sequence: TGTGCCAGCAGCGCGCAGGACAATGAGCAGTTCTTC.

CDR3 sequence reads: CASSLQEGNTEAFF. The CDR3 DNA sequence: TGCGCCAGCAGCTTGCAGGAGGGGAACACTGAAGCTTTCTTT. This chain links TRBV5-1 with TRBJ1-1; D is unresolved. The V gene lost 1 base and the J gene lost 1 base, with 8 bases spanning the gap. Germline V gene data show CDR1 as SGHRS and CDR2 as YFSETQ. The CDR3 covers 14 residues.

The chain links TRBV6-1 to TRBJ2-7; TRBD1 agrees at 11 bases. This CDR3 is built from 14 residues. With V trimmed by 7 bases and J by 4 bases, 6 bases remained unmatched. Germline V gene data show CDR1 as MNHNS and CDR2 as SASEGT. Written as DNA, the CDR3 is TGTGCCAGCACCGGACAGGGGGCGCGTTACGAGCAGTACTTC. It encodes CASTGQGARYEQYF.

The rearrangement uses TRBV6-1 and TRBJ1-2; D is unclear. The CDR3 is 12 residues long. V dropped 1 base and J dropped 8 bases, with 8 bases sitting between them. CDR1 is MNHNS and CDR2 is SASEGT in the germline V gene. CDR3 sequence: CASSEVSVGYTF. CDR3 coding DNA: TGTGCCAGCAGTGAAGTTTCGGTCGGCTACACCTTC.

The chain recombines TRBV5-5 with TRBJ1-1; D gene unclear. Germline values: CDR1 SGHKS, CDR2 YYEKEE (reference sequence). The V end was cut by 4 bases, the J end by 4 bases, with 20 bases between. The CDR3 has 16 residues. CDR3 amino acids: CASSRTRATEGTEAFF. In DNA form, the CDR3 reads TGTGCCAGCAGCCGAACGCGAGCTACTGAGGGCACTGAAGCTTTCTTT. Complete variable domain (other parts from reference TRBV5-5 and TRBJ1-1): DAGVTQSPTHLIKTRGQQVTLRCSPISGHKSVSWYQQVLGQGPQFIFQYYEKEERGRGNFPDRFSARQFPNYSSELNVNALLLGDSALYLCASSRTRATEGTEAFFGQGTRLTVV.

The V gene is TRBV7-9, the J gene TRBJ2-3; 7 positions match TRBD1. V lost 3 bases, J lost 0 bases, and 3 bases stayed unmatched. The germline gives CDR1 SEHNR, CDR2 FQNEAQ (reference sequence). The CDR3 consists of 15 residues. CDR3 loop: CASSFGTASTDTQYF. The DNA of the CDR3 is TGTGCCAGCAGCTTTGGGACAGCAAGCACAGATACGCAGTATTTT.

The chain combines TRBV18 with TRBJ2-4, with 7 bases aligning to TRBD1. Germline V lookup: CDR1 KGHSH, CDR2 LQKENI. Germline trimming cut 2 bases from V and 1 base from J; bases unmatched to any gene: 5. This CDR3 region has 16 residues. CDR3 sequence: CASSPKGASAKNIQYF. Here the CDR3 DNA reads TGTGCCAGCTCACCAAAGGGGGCATCGGCCAAAAACATTCAGTACTTC.

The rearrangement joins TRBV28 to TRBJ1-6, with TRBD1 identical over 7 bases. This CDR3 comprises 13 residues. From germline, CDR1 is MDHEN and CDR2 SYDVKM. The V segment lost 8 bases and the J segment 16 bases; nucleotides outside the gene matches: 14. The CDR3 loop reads CASSIFGTDRLHF. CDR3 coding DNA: TGTGCCAGCTCAATTTTTGGGACAGATAGGCTCCACTTT.

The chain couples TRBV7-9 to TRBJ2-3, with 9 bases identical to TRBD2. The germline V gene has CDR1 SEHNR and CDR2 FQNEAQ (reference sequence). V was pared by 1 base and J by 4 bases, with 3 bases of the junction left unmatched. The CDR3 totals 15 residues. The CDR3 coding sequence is TGTGCCAGCAGCTTAGTGTTAGCGGGAGCAGATACGCAGTATTTT. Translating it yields CASSLVLAGADTQYF.

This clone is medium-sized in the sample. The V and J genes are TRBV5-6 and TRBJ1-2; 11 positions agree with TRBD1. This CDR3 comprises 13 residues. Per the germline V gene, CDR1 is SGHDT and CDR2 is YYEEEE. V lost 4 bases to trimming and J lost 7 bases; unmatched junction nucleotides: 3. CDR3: CASSQDRGLGYTF. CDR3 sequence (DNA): TGTGCCAGCAGCCAGGACAGGGGGCTTGGCTACACCTTC.